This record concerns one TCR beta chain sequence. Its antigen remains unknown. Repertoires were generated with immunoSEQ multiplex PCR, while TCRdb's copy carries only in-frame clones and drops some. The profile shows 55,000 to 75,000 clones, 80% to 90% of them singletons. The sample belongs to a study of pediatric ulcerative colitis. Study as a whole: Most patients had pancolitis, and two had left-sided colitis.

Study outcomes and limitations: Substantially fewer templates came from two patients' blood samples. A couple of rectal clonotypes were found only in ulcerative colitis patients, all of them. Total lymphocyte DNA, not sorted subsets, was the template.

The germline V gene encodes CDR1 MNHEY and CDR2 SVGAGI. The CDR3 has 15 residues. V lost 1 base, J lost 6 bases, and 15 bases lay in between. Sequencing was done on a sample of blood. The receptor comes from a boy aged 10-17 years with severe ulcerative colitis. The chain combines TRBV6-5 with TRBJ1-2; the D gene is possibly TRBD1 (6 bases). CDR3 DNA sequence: TGTGCCAGCAGTTACTACCCGGGGGCAGCCGATGGCTACACCTTC. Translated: CASSYYPGAADGYTF.